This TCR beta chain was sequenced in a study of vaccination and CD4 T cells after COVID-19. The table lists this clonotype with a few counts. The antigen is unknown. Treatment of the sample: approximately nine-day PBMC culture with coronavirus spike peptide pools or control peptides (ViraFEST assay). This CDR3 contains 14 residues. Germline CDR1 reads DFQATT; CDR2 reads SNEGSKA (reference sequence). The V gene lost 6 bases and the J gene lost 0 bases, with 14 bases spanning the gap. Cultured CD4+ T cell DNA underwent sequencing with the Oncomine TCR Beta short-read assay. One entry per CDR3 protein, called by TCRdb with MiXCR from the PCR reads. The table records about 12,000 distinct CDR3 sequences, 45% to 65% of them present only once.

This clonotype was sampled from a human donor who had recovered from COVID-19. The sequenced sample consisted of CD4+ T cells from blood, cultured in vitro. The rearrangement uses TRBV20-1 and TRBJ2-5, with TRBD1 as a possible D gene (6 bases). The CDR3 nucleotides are TGCAGTGCACGGACAGTCCTGTACCAAGAGACCCAGTACTTC. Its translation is CSARTVLYQETQYF.